The sample holds one count of the clone carrying this TCR beta chain. Its antigen is not identified. The CDR3 totals 13 residues. Per germline, CDR1 SEHNR and CDR2 FQNEAQ (reference sequence). Trimming pared 5 bases from V and 3 bases from J, leaving 10 bases between. The data belong to a study of cytomegalovirus exposure and HLA in healthy donors. Findings and limits, study-wide: In a later analysis, V- and J-gene trimming of beta chains associated with a DCLRE1C missense variant, replicated independently. In vitro confirmation showed three CMV-associated chains to be CMV antigen specific. When a later analysis was performed, an Asian-associated ancestry cluster reportedly had fewer N-insertions than the roughly 640-donor mean.

PCR involved 60 Vbeta and 13 Jbeta primers. TCRdb's table, derived via immunoSEQ multiplex PCR, lists solely in-frame clones and lacks some. The sample has over 100,000 clones, less than 70% seen once; the top ten hold roughly 2.4%. This receptor was obtained from a woman under 40 in good health and CMV-seronegative. The sample was PBMCs. V gene TRBV7-9 combines with J gene TRBJ1-1; D is perhaps TRBD1 (6 bases). Written as DNA, the CDR3 is TGTGCCAGCAGCAACAGGGTGGACACTGAAGCTTTCTTT. This codes for CASSNRVDTEAFF.